Listed below are T cell receptor beta chains from one sample, sequenced in a study of blood T cell repertoires in COVID-19. Method: immunoSEQ multiplex PCR; TCRdb's copy keeps in-frame clones and lacks some. The table includes 200,000 to 300,000 clones, roughly 91% detected once. Sequenced input: PBMCs or T cells enriched from blood (not recorded which). These receptors came from a woman under 40 who had recovered from COVID-19. CDR3s include the opening cysteine and the closing phenylalanine or tryptophan. Each record gives: J gene, D gene, V gene, clone size, CDR3 DNA, CDR3 protein. A D gene is named only where the DNA matches it firmly. Clone size is shown for a subset of rows, as once, few, many or a class of expanded clone.

>TRBJ2-2|TRBD1|TRBV2|.
TGTGCCAGCAGGATAGGGACAGGGAAAGCCGGGGAGCTGTTTTTT
CASRIGTGKAGELFF
>TRBJ2-7|TRBD2|TRBV2|.
TGTGCCAGCAGAGAAAGGACTAGCGGGATCCACGAGCAGTACTTC
CASRERTSGIHEQYF
>TRBJ1-6|.|TRBV5-4|.
TGTGCCAGCAGCTTTCGGGGGTGGAATTCACCCCTCCACTTT
CASSFRGWNSPLHF
>TRBJ2-5|.|TRBV6-2/TRBV6-3|many
TGTGCCAGCAGTTACCCCTTTGGCGGGGGCCTGCAAGAGACCCAGTACTTC
CASSYPFGGGLQETQYF
>TRBJ2-3|TRBD2|TRBV18|.
TGTGCCAGCTCAGCTGGGACTAGCGGGAGAAGCACAGATACGCAGTATTTT
CASSAGTSGRSTDTQYF
>TRBJ1-1|.|TRBV12-3/TRBV12-4|.
TGTGCCAGCAGTTTCCAGGAGGACACTGAAGCTTTCTTT
CASSFQEDTEAFF
>TRBJ1-1|.|TRBV7-2|few
TGTGCCAGCAGCTTATCTCGGGGGAAGGGGACTGAAGCTTTCTTT
CASSLSRGKGTEAFF
>TRBJ1-6|.|TRBV28|.
TGTGCCAGCAGTCGTACAAGAAATAATTCACCCCTCCACTTT
CASSRTRNNSPLHF
>TRBJ1-2|TRBD1|TRBV6-1|.
TGTGCCAGCAGTGTGACAGGGGGCGCCGCGGCGGATGGCTACACCTTC
CASSVTGGAAADGYTF
>TRBJ2-1|TRBD2|TRBV7-3|.
TGTGCCAGCAGCTTAAATAGCGGGAATATAGGGAATGAGCAGTTCTTC
CASSLNSGNIGNEQFF
>TRBJ2-2|TRBD2|TRBV5-1|.
TGCGCCAGCAGCCCTGGGACTAGCGGGAGTGACGGGGAGCTGTTTTTT
CASSPGTSGSDGELFF
>TRBJ1-1|TRBD1|TRBV11-3|.
TGTGCCAGCAGCTCCAATTCCGGGACAGGGACTGAAGCTTTCTTT
CASSSNSGTGTEAFF
>TRBJ2-3|TRBD1|TRBV11-2|.
TGTGCCAGCAGCTTCGGGACAGATAAGACAGATACGCAGTATTTT
CASSFGTDKTDTQYF
>TRBJ2-1|TRBD1|TRBV11-3|.
TGTGCCAGCAGCTTAGCCACGACAGGGTACAATGAGCAGTTCTTC
CASSLATTGYNEQFF
>TRBJ1-1|.|TRBV7-9|.
TGTGCCAGCAGCTCCGACTTGACCAACACTGAAGCTTTCTTT
CASSSDLTNTEAFF
>TRBJ2-1|TRBD1|TRBV27|.
TGTGCCAGCAGTGGGACAGGGAGGGGAACTGAGCAGTTCTTC
CASSGTGRGTEQFF
>TRBJ2-1|.|TRBV24-1|.
TGTGCCACCAGTGATTTCCCGGGAGTTAATGAGCAGTTCTTC
CATSDFPGVNEQFF
>TRBJ2-1|.|TRBV5-4|.
TGTGCCAGCAGCCTGGGGGGCAGGGGCGCGGGTTTAGAGCAGTTCTTC
CASSLGGRGAGLEQFF
>TRBJ2-7|.|TRBV11-2|.
TGTGCCAGCAGCGCCCGACTCCCCTACGAGCAGTACTTC
CASSARLPYEQYF
>TRBJ1-2|TRBD1|TRBV19|.
TGTGCCAGTAGCGCGGGGGACAGGGTCGCAATCCGTGGCTACACCTTC
CASSAGDRVAIRGYTF
>TRBJ1-5|.|TRBV30|.
TGTGCCTGGAGCGGACTTGGAGGGGTCAATCAGCCCCAGCATTTT
CAWSGLGGVNQPQHF
>TRBJ2-1|.|TRBV15|.
TGTGCCACCAGCAGAGATCCCGCTAGCTCCGGTGAGCAGTTCTTC
CATSRDPASSGEQFF
>TRBJ1-6|.|TRBV11-2|many
TGTGCCAGCAGCTTACCTAGGACAGTTAATAATAATTCACCCCTCCACTTT
CASSLPRTVNNNSPLHF
>TRBJ1-1|TRBD1|TRBV5-1|few
TGCGCCAGCAGCTTAGAGGGGGCGGATAGGAACACTGAAGCTTTCTTT
CASSLEGADRNTEAFF
>TRBJ2-3|TRBD2|TRBV5-1|.
TGCGCCAGCAGCTACGGACTAGCGGGGATCACAGATACGCAGTATTTT
CASSYGLAGITDTQYF
>TRBJ1-4|TRBD1|TRBV2|.
TGTGCCAGCAGGGGGGACAGGGTGACCGAAAAGGCAACTAATGAAAAACTGTTTTTT
CASRGDRVTEKATNEKLFF